These 21 T cell receptor beta chains were all obtained from the same sample, sequenced in a study of CD8 T cells in ankylosing spondylitis (dated by TCRdb to about 2017). What the work shows at the level of the full study, not this receptor alone: A TCR beta motif made up of several highly homologous amino acid variants appeared to be characteristic of blood from ankylosing spondylitis patients.

The library was obtained by 5' RACE. These reads were obtained on an Illumina HiSeq 2500. TCRdb reanalyzed the raw reads on its own, using fastp at Q25 for trimming and MiXCR for clone calling, and kept in-frame beta chains. Every distinct CDR3 protein forms one entry, paired with its most common genes and DNA. Counted in this sample were under 850,000 distinct CDR3 sequences; roughly 19% of them appeared once. The ten largest clones add up to 19% of the sample. The antigens these receptors bind are not known. The specimen sequenced was blood, either unsorted or a sorted T cell fraction (not recorded which). The receptors stem from a male donor with ankylosing spondylitis.

The chain uses TRBV29-1 and TRBJ2-1; weak D call: TRBD1 (5 bases). V lost 1 base, J lost 3 bases, and 10 bases lay in between. The CDR3 runs 14 residues. CDR1 and CDR2 from the germline V gene are SQVTM and ANQGSEA. The CDR3 bases are TGCAGCGTTGAAGGGGGCGTAGACTACAATGAGCAGTTCTTC. Protein product: CSVEGGVDYNEQFF.

This rearrangement joins TRBV11-2 to TRBJ1-1, with D tentatively TRBD1 (6 bases). With 1 base removed from V and 1 base from J, the gap between germline ends came to 16 bases. The CDR3 loop spans 17 amino acids. The germline V gene has CDR1 SGHAT and CDR2 FQNNGV. CDR3 sequence reads: CASSLVTGHLSNTEAFF. In DNA, the CDR3 is TGTGCCAGCAGCTTAGTAACAGGGCACCTATCGAACACTGAAGCTTTCTTT. The whole variable domain, filled in from reference TRBV11-2 and TRBJ1-1, reads EAGVAQSPRYKIIEKRQSVAFWCNPISGHATLYWYQQILGQGPKLLIQFQNNGVVDDSQLPKDRFSAERLKGVDSTLKIQPAKLEDSAVYLCASSLVTGHLSNTEAFFGQGTRLTVV.

This clonotype has a handful of counts. The V gene is TRBV18, the J gene TRBJ1-1; no firm D call. CDR1 and CDR2 from the germline V gene are KGHSH and LQKENI. The CDR3 runs to 13 residues. V lost 0 bases and J 6 bases, leaving 8 bases between the germline ends. The CDR3 is CASSPPGEAEAFF. The CDR3 DNA follows: TGTGCCAGCTCACCACCGGGAGAAGCTGAAGCTTTCTTT.

V and J are TRBV6-2 or TRBV6-3 and TRBJ2-2, with D unclear. CDR1 and CDR2 (germline): MNHEY, SVGEGT. V was cut by 2 bases and J by 6 bases, with 4 bases left in between. This CDR3 is 12 amino acids long. In DNA, the CDR3 is TGTGCCAGCAGTTACGACTCCGGGGAGCTGTTTTTT. Residues: CASSYDSGELFF.

The gene calls are TRBV20-1 and TRBJ2-7, with TRBD2 matching over 10 bases. Germline lookup yields CDR1 DFQATT and CDR2 SNEGSKA (reference sequence). V dropped 6 bases and J dropped 4; count of bases not matched to a gene: 9. The CDR3 is 14 amino acids. In nucleotides, the CDR3 is TGCAGTGCGAGGACTTCTAGCGGGAGTTACGAGCAGTACTTC. It specifies CSARTSSGSYEQYF.

Ten or more counts support this clonotype. V is TRBV7-9 and J is TRBJ1-4; D may be TRBD1 (5 bases). Germline V gives CDR1 SEHNR, CDR2 FQNEAQ (reference sequence). Deletions cut 1 base from V and 1 base from J, with 7 bases between. The CDR3 contains 15 residues. The CDR3 here is CASSLEGVTNEKLFF. CDR3 in DNA: TGTGCCAGCAGCTTAGAAGGGGTAACTAATGAAAAACTGTTTTTT.

The chain recombines TRBV2 with TRBJ1-1, with 10 bases lining up with TRBD1. V gave up 7 bases and J gave up 3 bases; unmatched junction bases: 8. Germline CDR1 SNHLY, CDR2 FYNNEI. The CDR3 is made up of 15 amino acids. This CDR3 reads CASKVDRGQHTEAFF. CDR3 nucleotide sequence: TGTGCCAGCAAGGTAGACAGGGGGCAACACACTGAAGCTTTCTTT. Supplemented by reference TRBV2 and TRBJ1-1, the full variable domain reads EPEVTQTPSHQVTQMGQEVILRCVPISNHLYFYWYRQILGQKVEFLVSFYNNEISEKSEIFDDQFSVERPDGSNFTLKIRSTKLEDSAMYFCASKVDRGQHTEAFFGQGTRLTVV.

As DNA, the CDR3 is TGTGCCAGCAGCCAAGAATTAGGGTGGACTGAAGCTTTCTTT. Protein: CASSQELGWTEAFF. The gene calls are TRBV3-1 and TRBJ1-1; D unresolved. CDR1 and CDR2 (germline): LGHDT, YNNKEL (reference sequence). V lost 0 bases and J 5 bases, leaving 10 bases between the germline ends. The CDR3 is made up of 14 amino acids.

The gene calls are TRBV7-2 and TRBJ2-7, with 9 bases that match TRBD1. J was trimmed by 3 bases and V by 5 bases; bases with no gene match: 8. The CDR3 loop spans 15 amino acids. Germline CDR1 and CDR2: SGHTA and FQGNSA. CDR3 nucleotide sequence: TGTGCCAGCAGCCCCCAGTGGACAGGGGACTACGAGCAGTACTTC. Protein: CASSPQWTGDYEQYF.

This chain joins TRBV7-6 and TRBJ2-2; 7 bases map to TRBD1. This CDR3 has 16 residues. Germline V lookup: CDR1 SGHVS, CDR2 FNYEAQ. Germline trimming cut 6 bases from V and 0 bases from J; bases unmatched to any gene: 7. CDR3 loop: CASRSTGEPNTGELFF. As DNA, the CDR3 is TGTGCCAGCAGATCCACAGGGGAACCGAACACCGGGGAGCTGTTTTTT.

This chain links TRBV18 with TRBJ1-1; D unclear. Germline lookup yields CDR1 KGHSH and CDR2 LQKENI. V lost 3 bases to trimming and J lost 0 bases, with 8 bases between them. The CDR3 extends over 14 amino acids. The CDR3 coding sequence is TGTGCCAGCTCACCCTCCGCACTGAACACTGAAGCTTTCTTT. Its protein is CASSPSALNTEAFF. The full variable domain, in which reference TRBV18 and TRBJ1-1 provide the parts outside the CDR3, is NAGVMQNPRHLVRRRGQEARLRCSPMKGHSHVYWYRQLPEEGLKFMVYLQKENIIDESGMPKERFSAEFPKEGPSILRIQQVVRGDSAAYFCASSPSALNTEAFFGQGTRLTVV.

The chain carries TRBV6-1 and TRBJ1-2; D is unclear. This CDR3 spans 15 amino acids. Trimming stripped 2 bases from V and 1 base from J, with 11 bases between. CDR1 and CDR2 (germline): MNHNS, SASEGT. CDR3 region: CASSEPGSYNYGYTF. Written as DNA, the CDR3 is TGTGCCAGCAGTGAACCGGGAAGCTATAACTATGGCTACACCTTC.

The V and J genes are TRBV20-1 and TRBJ1-1; D gene unclear. This CDR3 has 13 residues. Germline V CDR1 and CDR2: DFQATT, SNEGSKA (reference sequence). V lost 0 bases and J lost 10, with 15 bases in between. For the CDR3, the DNA is TGCAGTGCTAGAGATCTAAGGAGGTGGGGAGCTTTCTTT. This gives the protein CSARDLRRWGAFF.

In its sample, this clonotype was seen a few times. This rearrangement joins TRBV29-1 to TRBJ1-3; no definite D call. Looked up from germline, CDR1 is SQVTM and CDR2 is ANQGSEA. V dropped 6 bases and J dropped 8 bases, with 14 bases sitting between them. The CDR3 loop spans 12 amino acids. As DNA, the CDR3 is TGCAGCGTCCTCGGGCTTGAGGACACCATATATTTT. Translating it yields CSVLGLEDTIYF.

This clonotype was detected only a few times. V usage is TRBV12-3 or TRBV12-4 and J usage is TRBJ1-6; TRBD1 might be the D (6 bases). V lost 2 bases and J lost 7, with 15 bases in between. This CDR3 has 16 amino acids. CDR3: CASSLHRVAYNSPLHF. CDR3 DNA sequence: TGTGCCAGCAGTTTACACAGGGTGGCTTACAATTCACCCCTCCACTTT.

This chain connects TRBV24-1 to TRBJ2-7; D gene unclear. The germline gives CDR1 KGHDR, CDR2 SFDVKD. The V gene lost 2 bases and the J gene lost 1 base, with 5 bases spanning the gap. The CDR3 length is 13 residues. For the CDR3, the DNA is TGTGCCACCAGTGATTCCTTTTCCTACGAGCAGTACTTC. It is translated as CATSDSFSYEQYF.

The CDR3 loop reads CASSLWYADRGAHEQYF. Written as DNA, the CDR3 is TGTGCCAGCAGCTTATGGTACGCCGACAGGGGGGCCCACGAGCAGTACTTC. The chain has TRBV5-6 and TRBJ2-7, with 9 bases fitting TRBD1. The germline V gene has CDR1 SGHDT and CDR2 YYEEEE. V shed 2 bases and J 5 bases; nucleotides not matched to a gene: 14. This CDR3 has 17 residues.

This clonotype showed up just a few times. The rearrangement joins TRBV5-1 to TRBJ1-2; 7 nucleotides line up with TRBD1. This CDR3 region has 14 residues. Germline V gene data show CDR1 as SGHRS and CDR2 as YFSETQ. The junction had 6 bases not matched to a gene; V was cut back by 0 bases and J by 7 bases. CDR3 DNA sequence: TGCGCCAGCAGCTTGGGGAGACAGGGAACTGGCTACACCTTC. Translating gives CASSLGRQGTGYTF.

The gene calls are TRBV9 and TRBJ2-1, with TRBD2 identical over 12 bases. Trimming at V came to 4 bases and at J to 8 bases, leaving 10 bases not matched to a gene. The germline V gene has CDR1 SGDLS and CDR2 YYNGEE. This CDR3 is 16 amino acids long. The CDR3: CASSTIGLAGSDEQFF. Here the CDR3 DNA reads TGTGCCAGCAGCACCATAGGACTAGCGGGAAGCGATGAGCAGTTCTTC.

The rearrangement uses TRBV5-1 and TRBJ2-5; 8 positions match TRBD2. CDR1 is SGHRS and CDR2 is YFSETQ in the germline V gene. The CDR3 has 16 amino acids. J lost 1 base, V lost 0 bases, and 5 bases had no gene match. The CDR3 sequence: CASSLGAGEFQETQYF. CDR3 in DNA: TGCGCCAGCAGCTTGGGAGCGGGGGAATTCCAAGAGACCCAGTACTTC. Variable domain in full (rest from reference TRBV5-1 and TRBJ2-5): KAGVTQTPRYLIKTRGQQVTLSCSPISGHRSVSWYQQTPGQGLQFLFEYFSETQRNKGNFPGRFSGRQFSNSRSEMNVSTLELGDSALYLCASSLGAGEFQETQYFGPGTRLLVL.

This rearrangement joins TRBV7-2 to TRBJ2-3; D uncertain. V was clipped by 0 bases and J by 5 bases, with 6 bases between them. The CDR3 runs to 13 residues. Germline CDR1 SGHTA, CDR2 FQGNSA. The CDR3 protein is CASSLAALDTQYF. The CDR3 DNA reads as TGTGCCAGCAGCTTAGCTGCCCTAGATACGCAGTATTTT.